This T cell receptor (beta chain) was sequenced for a study of OX40 agonist ivuxolimab in advanced cancers. Study as a whole: Partial response was recorded in three patients: one hepatocellular carcinoma and two cutaneous melanoma cases.

The CDR3 consists of 12 residues. CDR1 and CDR2 from the germline V gene are MNHNS and SASEGT. The V end was cut by 1 base, the J end by 2 bases, with 3 bases between. TCRdb's table, derived via immunoSEQ multiplex PCR, lists solely in-frame clones and lacks some. The sample includes tens of thousands of clones, 90% of them seen just once. The specimen was CD4+ or CD8+ T cells sorted from blood, collected in a trial of the OX40 agonist ivuxolimab. V is TRBV6-1 and J is TRBJ2-7; D gene ambiguous. This receptor was taken from an adult with an advanced solid tumor such as melanoma, head and neck, liver or kidney cancer. This CDR3 reads CASSEVAYEQYF. The CDR3 DNA reads TGTGCCAGCAGTGAAGTGGCCTACGAGCAGTACTTC.